Below are 4 T cell receptor beta chains sequenced from a single sample in a study of shared clonotypes between healthy human individuals (dated by TCRdb to 2020 to 2021). Libraries came from the immunoSEQ multiplex PCR assay. Imported from immuneACCESS, the table was reduced by TCRdb to in-frame sequences with V and J called. These copies leave out some clones; in studies compared against another copy, an unresolved V gene accounts for under half, and the cause of the remainder is not known. The sample yields roughly 1,500,000 clones; around 98% were counted once. The ten largest make up roughly 0.42% of the sample. The sample consisted of naive CD4+ T cells sorted from blood. The cell subset or site label corresponds to: CD45RA+ positively selected. The receptors originated from a young man in good health.

CDR3 nucleotide sequence: TGTGCCAGCAGTTATGGGGACAGGTATCTCGAGCAGTACTTC. It is translated as CASSYGDRYLEQYF. The chain combines TRBV6-5 with TRBJ2-7; 8 positions agree with TRBD1. Germline CDR1 and CDR2: MNHEY and SVGAGI. Trimming took 3 bases from V and 6 from J; bases not matched to a gene: 7. The CDR3 covers 14 residues.

The chain employs TRBV29-1 and TRBJ2-7; D gene unclear. The CDR3 contains 11 residues. CDR1 and CDR2 from the germline V gene are SQVTM and ANQGSEA. The V end was cut by 4 bases, the J end by 6 bases, with 10 bases between. The CDR3: CSVGWSLEQYF. CDR3 DNA: TGCAGCGTTGGATGGTCCCTCGAGCAGTACTTC.

This chain uses TRBV29-1 with TRBJ2-1, with D perhaps matching TRBD1 or TRBD2 (6 bases each). The CDR3 is 14 amino acids. Germline loops: CDR1 SQVTM, CDR2 ANQGSEA. Between the trimmed V and J ends, which lost 7 bases and 1 base, there was a span of 14 bases. In DNA, the CDR3 is TGCAGCGCCTTGAAGGGGGGATCCTACAATGAGCAGTTCTTC. This translates into CSALKGGSYNEQFF.

The chain combines TRBV5-8 with TRBJ2-1; D uncertain. Looked up from germline, CDR1 is SGHTS and CDR2 is YDEGEE. V was trimmed by 2 bases and J by 2 bases, leaving 8 bases between them. CDR3 length: 14 amino acids. The CDR3 sequence: CASSLSPTYNEQFF. CDR3 nucleotide sequence: TGTGCCAGCAGCTTATCACCTACCTACAATGAGCAGTTCTTC.